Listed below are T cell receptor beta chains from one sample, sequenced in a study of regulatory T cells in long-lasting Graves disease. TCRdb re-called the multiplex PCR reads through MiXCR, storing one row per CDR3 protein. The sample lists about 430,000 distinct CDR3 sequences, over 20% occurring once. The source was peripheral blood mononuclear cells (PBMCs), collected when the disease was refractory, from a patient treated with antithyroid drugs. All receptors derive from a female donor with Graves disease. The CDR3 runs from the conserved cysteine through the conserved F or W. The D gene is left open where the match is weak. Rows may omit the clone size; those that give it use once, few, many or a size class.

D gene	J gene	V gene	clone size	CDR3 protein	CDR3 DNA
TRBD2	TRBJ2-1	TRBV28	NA	CASSRLSGSNEQFF	TGTGCCAGCAGCCGACTTAGCGGGAGTAATGAGCAGTTCTTC
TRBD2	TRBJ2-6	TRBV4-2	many	CASTQREWAGANVLTF	TGTGCCAGCACTCAGCGGGAGTGGGCTGGGGCCAACGTCCTGACTTTC
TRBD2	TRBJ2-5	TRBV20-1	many	CSAYSGLASKTQYF	TGCAGTGCCTACTCGGGACTAGCGAGCAAGACCCAGTACTTC
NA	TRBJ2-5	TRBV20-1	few	CSPLRRELRETQYF	TGCAGTCCCCTGAGGAGGGAGCTTAGAGAGACCCAGTACTTC
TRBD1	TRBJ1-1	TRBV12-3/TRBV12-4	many	CASSYTGDTEAFF	TGTGCCAGCAGTTACACAGGGGACACTGAAGCTTTCTTT
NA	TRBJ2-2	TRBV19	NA	CASTRLAIGAGELFF	TGTGCCAGTACCCGTCTAGCCATTGGGGCCGGGGAGCTGTTTTTT
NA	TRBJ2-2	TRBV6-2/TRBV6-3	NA	CASRMGPNTGELFF	TGTGCCAGCAGAATGGGTCCGAACACCGGGGAGCTGTTTTTT
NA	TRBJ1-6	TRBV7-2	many	CASREWISYNSPLHF	TGTGCCAGCAGAGAATGGATCTCCTATAATTCACCCCTCCACTTT
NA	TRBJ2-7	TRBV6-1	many	CASRPPGTSYEQYF	TGTGCCAGCAGGCCACCGGGGACTTCCTACGAGCAGTACTTC
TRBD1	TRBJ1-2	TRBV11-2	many	CASSLFQGEDYGYTF	TGTGCCAGCAGCTTATTCCAGGGGGAGGACTATGGCTACACCTTC
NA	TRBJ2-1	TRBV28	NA	CASSTKGDLIDNEQFF	TGTGCCAGCAGTACGAAGGGGGACCTGATTGACAATGAGCAGTTCTTC
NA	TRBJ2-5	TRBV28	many	CASSSPRRDHRIPPQETQYF	TGTGCCAGCAGTTCCCCACGGCGGGACCACCGCATTCCTCCCCAAGAGACCCAGTACTTC
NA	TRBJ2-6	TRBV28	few	CASRETTGRQPSGANVLTF	TGTGCCAGCAGGGAAACTACGGGACGGCAACCCTCTGGGGCCAACGTCCTGACTTTC
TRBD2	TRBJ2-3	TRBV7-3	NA	CASRLAGSTDTQYF	TGTGCCAGCAGACTAGCGGGAAGCACAGATACGCAGTATTTT
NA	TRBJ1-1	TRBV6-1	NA	CASSELAGTEAFF	TGTGCCAGCAGTGAGTTGGCCGGCACTGAAGCTTTCTTT
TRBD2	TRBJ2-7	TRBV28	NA	CASSLQGLAGGPYEQYF	TGTGCCAGCAGTTTACAGGGACTAGCGGGAGGGCCCTACGAGCAGTACTTC
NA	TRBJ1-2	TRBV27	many	CASRPQGTYGYTF	TGTGCCAGCAGACCCCAGGGCACCTATGGCTACACCTTC
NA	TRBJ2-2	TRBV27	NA	CASAELAPPLNTGELFF	TGTGCCAGCGCTGAGCTAGCGCCACCTCTTAACACCGGGGAGCTGTTTTTT
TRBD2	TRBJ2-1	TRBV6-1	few	CASSAGTSGTVEQFF	TGTGCCAGCAGTGCCGGGACTAGCGGGACGGTTGAGCAGTTCTTC
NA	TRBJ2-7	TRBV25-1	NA	CASSPQAGRGESSYEQYF	TGTGCCAGCAGTCCCCAGGCGGGCAGAGGGGAGAGCTCCTACGAGCAGTACTTC
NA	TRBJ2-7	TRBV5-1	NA	CASSLGGPGSYEQYF	TGCGCCAGCAGCTTGGGGGGTCCAGGGTCCTACGAGCAGTACTTC
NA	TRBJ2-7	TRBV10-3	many	CASRLVETYEQYF	TGTGCCTCCCGGTTGGTTGAAACCTACGAGCAGTACTTC
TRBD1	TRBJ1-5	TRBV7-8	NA	CASSLGGQGAQPQHF	TGTGCCAGCAGCTTGGGGGGACAGGGTGCTCAGCCCCAGCATTTT
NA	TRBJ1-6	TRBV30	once	CACGSSYNSPLHF	TGTGCCTGCGGGTCTTCCTATAATTCACCCCTCCACTTT
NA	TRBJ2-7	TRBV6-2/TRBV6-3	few	CASSLSGHLYEQYF	TGTGCCAGCAGTCTCTCTGGGCATCTATACGAGCAGTACTTC
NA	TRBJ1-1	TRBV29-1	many	CSVEGTGDTEAFF	TGCAGCGTTGAAGGCACGGGGGACACTGAAGCTTTCTTT
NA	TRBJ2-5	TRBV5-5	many	CASTLVGVPLQETQYF	TGTGCCAGCACCCTGGTTGGGGTCCCCCTCCAAGAGACCCAGTACTTC